This T cell receptor beta chain derives from a study of blood T cells in healthy people across ages. Concerning this clonotype: As yet, its antigen is unknown.

Study results and limitations: Compared with aged donors, long-lived donors showed fewer expanded clones, suggesting selection.

The CDR3 loop spans 15 amino acids. Germline lookup yields CDR1 SGHTA and CDR2 FQGNSA. After removal of 4 bases from V and 8 bases from J, the junction contained 10 bases not matched to a gene. A second PCR, run for roughly 7 to 11 cycles, used a sample-barcoded 5' primer plus a J-beta primer mix. Each CDR3 protein gets one entry after TCRdb re-called the 5' RACE reads with MiXCR. In the table there are 1.5 million to 2 million distinct CDR3 sequences, roughly 49% of which are singletons. The specimen sequenced was blood. V usage is TRBV7-2 and J usage is TRBJ2-1, with 8 bases that match TRBD2. The clonotype originates from a woman between 40 and 55 years old in good health. The CDR3 DNA reads as TGTGCCAGCAGCTCCACTAGCGGTTCTACATATGAGCAGTTCTTC. Its translation: CASSSTSGSTYEQFF.